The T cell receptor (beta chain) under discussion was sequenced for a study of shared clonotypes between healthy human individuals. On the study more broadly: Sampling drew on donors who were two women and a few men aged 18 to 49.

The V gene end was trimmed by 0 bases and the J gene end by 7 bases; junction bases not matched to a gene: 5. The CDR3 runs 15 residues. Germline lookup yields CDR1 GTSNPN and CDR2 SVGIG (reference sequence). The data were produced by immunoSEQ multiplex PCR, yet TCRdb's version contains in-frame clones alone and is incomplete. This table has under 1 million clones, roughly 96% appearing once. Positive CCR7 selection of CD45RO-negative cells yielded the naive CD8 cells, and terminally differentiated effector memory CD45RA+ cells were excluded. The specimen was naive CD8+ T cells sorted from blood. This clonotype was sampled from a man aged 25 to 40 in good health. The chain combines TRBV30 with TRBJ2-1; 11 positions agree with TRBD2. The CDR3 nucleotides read TGTGCCTGGAGTGTACTAGCGGGAGTAGTAAATGAGCAGTTCTTC. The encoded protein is CAWSVLAGVVNEQFF.